This TCR beta chain was recorded in a study of blood T cell repertoires in COVID-19. Across the whole study: Donors in the United States, Italy and Spain gave samples during acute or convalescent COVID-19.

The CDR3 totals 15 residues. With 3 bases clipped from V and 6 bases from J, the junction kept 8 bases outside the gene matches. The V gene's germline CDR1 is SGDLS and CDR2 YYNGEE. Using immunoSEQ multiplex PCR, the repertoire was profiled, and TCRdb retains in-frame clones only, with some absent. The table records 150,000 to 200,000 clones, roughly 79% of them present only once. The source material was peripheral blood. This sequence originates from a woman older than 75 with acute or convalescent COVID-19. This chain joins TRBV9 and TRBJ2-1, with TRBD2 identical over 8 bases. The CDR3: CASSDLTSVTNEQFF. For the CDR3, the DNA is TGTGCCAGCAGCGACCTGACTAGCGTAACCAATGAGCAGTTCTTC.